These 32 T cell receptor beta chains were sequenced from one sample in a study of T cell responses to AZD1222 COVID-19 vaccine. Data came from immunoSEQ multiplex PCR; TCRdb stores just in-frame clones and leaves some out. The table includes 150,000 to 200,000 clones, approximately 92% detected once. Here the sequenced sample was peripheral blood, taken on day 0 of AZD1222 vaccination. These receptors were collected from an adult in good health.

This chain links TRBV4-3 with TRBJ1-2; D may be TRBD1 (5 bases). The length of the CDR3 is 15 residues. V gave up 3 bases and J gave up 0 bases, with 11 bases separating them. Germline loops: CDR1 LGHNA, CDR2 YSLEER. CDR3 sequence reads: CASSHQTEPNYGYTF. The CDR3, as DNA: TGCGCCAGCAGCCATCAGACAGAGCCTAACTATGGCTACACCTTC.

This clone was seen a single time. The J gene is TRBJ2-3, the V gene TRBV12-5; 7 bases fit TRBD1. This CDR3 comprises 15 residues. The junction had 4 bases not matched to a gene; V was cut back by 1 base and J by 3 bases. CDR1 and CDR2 from the germline V gene are LGHNT and FRNRAP. CDR3 coding DNA: TGTGCTAGTGGTTTGGACAGGGGTGGAACAGATACGCAGTATTTT. Protein product: CASGLDRGGTDTQYF.

The chain couples TRBV15 to TRBJ1-1; D uncertain. Germline loops: CDR1 LNHNV, CDR2 YYDKDF (reference sequence). The ends were cut back, 0 bases at V and 0 bases at J, with 11 bases in the middle. This CDR3 contains 16 residues. DNA of the CDR3: TGTGCCACCAGCAGAGAAGCCGGGTCCGTGAACACTGAAGCTTTCTTT. Amino acid sequence: CATSREAGSVNTEAFF. The full variable domain, rest sourced from reference TRBV15 and TRBJ1-1, is DAMVIQNPRYQVTQFGKPVTLSCSQTLNHNVMYWYQQKSSQAPKLLFHYYDKDFNNEADTPDNFQSRRPNTSFCFLDIRSPGLGDTAMYLCATSREAGSVNTEAFFGQGTRLTVV.

Here the CDR3 reads CASSLGQSLSRVAGGRRNEQFF. CDR3 in DNA: TGTGCCAGCAGCTTAGGACAGAGCCTCTCACGAGTAGCGGGGGGGCGGCGGAATGAGCAGTTCTTC. This chain connects TRBV7-6 to TRBJ2-1; 11 bases are shared with TRBD2. This CDR3 has 22 residues. The germline V gene encodes CDR1 SGHVS and CDR2 FNYEAQ. V was clipped by 1 base and J by 7 bases; unmatched bases: 24.

This chain connects TRBV4-3 to TRBJ2-6; no clear D. CDR3 length: 18 residues. Trimming pared 0 bases from V and 3 bases from J, leaving 15 bases between. CDR1 is LGHNA and CDR2 is YSLEER in the germline V gene. CDR3 amino acids: CASSQDRAARSGANVLTF. Written as DNA, the CDR3 is TGCGCCAGCAGCCAAGATCGGGCAGCCCGAAGTGGGGCCAACGTCCTGACTTTC.

The CDR3 DNA sequence: TGTGCCACCAGCGGTGAGAGGGGCCCCCAAGAGACCCAGTACTTC. Translating it yields CATSGERGPQETQYF. The chain has TRBV15 and TRBJ2-5; TRBD1 or TRBD2 may be the D gene (5 bases each). Per the germline V gene, CDR1 is LNHNV and CDR2 is YYDKDF (reference sequence). V lost 5 bases, J lost 1 base, and 14 bases lay in between. This CDR3 has 15 amino acids.

This clone was seen once. The same CDR3 also results from other DNA sequences found in this sample. The genes are TRBV27 and TRBJ2-1; 8 bases align to TRBD2. Germline V gene data show CDR1 as MNHEY and CDR2 as SMNVEV (reference sequence). V shed 6 bases and J 0 bases; nucleotides not matched to a gene: 4. There are 15 residues in the CDR3. The CDR3 DNA reads TGTGCCAGCAGCCTCGGGGGGGGCTCCTACAATGAGCAGTTCTTC. Translating it yields CASSLGGGSYNEQFF.

J is TRBJ1-2 and V is TRBV9; 9 bases map to TRBD1. The CDR3 spans 15 residues. The ends lost 4 bases at V and 4 bases at J; junction bases unmatched: 8. Germline-derived CDR1 and CDR2 are SGDLS and YYNGEE. The CDR3 spells CASSSLGTGIYGYTF. The CDR3 DNA reads as TGTGCCAGCAGCTCCCTCGGGACAGGGATCTATGGCTACACCTTC.

The chain carries TRBV5-5 and TRBJ1-1; D is uncertain. Germline CDR1 is SGHKS and CDR2 is YYEKEE (reference sequence). The CDR3 is 14 amino acids. Between the trimmed V and J ends, which lost 0 bases and 4 bases, there was a span of 10 bases. The CDR3 DNA reads as TGTGCCAGCAGCTTGGGATCCGGAACCACTGAAGCTTTCTTT. Protein product: CASSLGSGTTEAFF.

The chain links TRBV25-1 to TRBJ1-2, with D uncertain. The CDR3 has 12 amino acids. Deletions cut 4 bases from V and 8 bases from J, with 11 bases between. The germline CDR1 and CDR2 sequences are MGHDK and SYGVNS. In DNA form, the CDR3 reads TGTGCCAGCAGTGCCAGCCGGGAGGGCTACACCTTC. Its translation: CASSASREGYTF.

The rearrangement links TRBV12-3 or TRBV12-4 to TRBJ2-7, with D hard to call. V gave up 6 bases and J gave up 3 bases, with 12 bases separating them. This CDR3 is 13 amino acids long. This CDR3 reads CASSSTNYYEQYF. CDR3 sequence (DNA): TGTGCCAGCAGCTCTACTAATTACTACGAGCAGTACTTC.

The J gene is TRBJ1-2, the V gene TRBV19; D gene ambiguous. The germline gives CDR1 LNHDA, CDR2 SQIVND (reference sequence). V gave up 5 bases and J gave up 4 bases, with 14 bases separating them. The CDR3 consists of 14 residues. The CDR3 nucleotides read TGTGCCAGTAGTTCAAGCGGGGTTGGCTATGGCTACACCTTC. Encoded protein: CASSSSGVGYGYTF. The whole variable domain, remainder taken from reference TRBV19 and TRBJ1-2, is DGGITQSPKYLFRKEGQNVTLSCEQNLNHDAMYWYRQDPGQGLRLIYYSQIVNDFQKGDIAEGYSVSREKKESFPLTVTSAQKNPTAFYLCASSSSGVGYGYTFGSGTRLTVV.

The chain carries TRBV6-5 and TRBJ2-1, with 7 bases aligning to TRBD1. Per the germline V gene, CDR1 is MNHEY and CDR2 is SVGAGI. The trim removed 6 bases at V and 6 bases at J, leaving 8 bases unmatched. The CDR3 is made up of 14 amino acids. This CDR3 reads CASSPQGGFNEQFF. The CDR3 DNA reads TGTGCCAGCAGCCCACAAGGGGGCTTCAATGAGCAGTTCTTC.

The V and J genes are TRBV19 and TRBJ2-1; 10 bases match TRBD2. Per germline, CDR1 LNHDA and CDR2 SQIVND (reference sequence). The V segment lost 1 base and the J segment 0 bases; nucleotides outside the gene matches: 0. This CDR3 has 16 residues. The CDR3 nucleotides read TGTGCCAGTAGTATAGGACTAGCGGGCTCCTACAATGAGCAGTTCTTC. Translated: CASSIGLAGSYNEQFF.

The rearrangement links TRBV19 to TRBJ2-2, with D hard to call. Trimming shortened V by 8 bases and J by 7 bases, and 14 bases separated the two germline ends. The CDR3 consists of 13 residues. Germline loops: CDR1 LNHDA, CDR2 SQIVND (reference sequence). The CDR3 nucleotides are TGTGCCAGTTCCGGGCCCTTATACGGGGAGCTGTTTTTT. This encodes CASSGPLYGELFF.

The V gene is TRBV5-1, the J gene TRBJ2-1, with D perhaps TRBD1 or TRBD2 (5 bases each). Germline values: CDR1 SGHRS, CDR2 YFSETQ. The CDR3 runs 13 residues. Between the trimmed V and J ends, which lost 4 bases and 4 bases, there was a span of 9 bases. The CDR3 loop reads CASSGDVYNEQFF. The CDR3, as DNA: TGCGCCAGCAGCGGGGACGTTTACAATGAGCAGTTCTTC.

The gene calls are TRBV27 and TRBJ2-5; a possible D gene is TRBD1 (6 bases). Germline lookup yields CDR1 MNHEY and CDR2 SMNVEV (reference sequence). V was cut by 6 bases and J by 5 bases, with 16 bases left in between. This CDR3 has 14 residues. In DNA, the CDR3 is TGTGCCAGCAGCAGAGGGGGTTTGAGGGAGACCCAGTACTTC. It translates to CASSRGGLRETQYF.

The V gene is TRBV12-3 or TRBV12-4, the J gene TRBJ2-7, with D possibly being TRBD1 (5 bases). This CDR3 contains 13 residues. V was trimmed by 0 bases and J by 8 bases, leaving 11 bases between them. In DNA, the CDR3 is TGTGCCAGCAGTTTAGCGCTTAAGGGGAAGCAGTACTTC. This encodes CASSLALKGKQYF.

The gene calls are TRBV24-1 and TRBJ2-5; 11 positions match TRBD1. Germline CDR1 and CDR2: KGHDR and SFDVKD. This CDR3 has 16 residues. V lost 2 bases to trimming and J lost 2 bases; unmatched junction nucleotides: 3. This CDR3 is CATSDSGTGGQETQYF. The DNA of the CDR3 is TGTGCCACCAGTGATTCCGGGACAGGGGGGCAAGAGACCCAGTACTTC.

On this clone: Other DNA sequences within the sample encode an identical CDR3. The CDR3 DNA reads TGTGCCAGTAGTATCGACAGGGGTGGCAATCAGCCCCAGCATTTT. Encoded protein: CASSIDRGGNQPQHF. The chain links TRBV19 to TRBJ1-5; 8 bases are shared with TRBD1. The CDR3 length is 15 residues. Trimming took 3 bases from V and 2 from J; bases not matched to a gene: 3. Germline CDR1 reads LNHDA; CDR2 reads SQIVND (reference sequence).

The chain joins TRBV27 to TRBJ1-5, with TRBD1 matching 7 bases. V shed 5 bases and J 10 bases; nucleotides not matched to a gene: 14. The CDR3 covers 15 residues. Germline CDR1 and CDR2: MNHEY and SMNVEV (reference sequence). The CDR3 loop is CASSPPGQTNRPQHF. The CDR3 DNA is TGTGCCAGCAGTCCGCCGGGACAGACCAATCGACCCCAGCATTTT.

J is TRBJ1-2 and V is TRBV15; D is undetermined. The V and J ends lost 1 base and 4 bases respectively, with 7 bases between them. Germline CDR1 and CDR2: LNHNV and YYDKDF (reference sequence). The CDR3 totals 13 residues. The DNA for the CDR3 is TGTGCCACCAGCAGAGGCGACGGCTATGGCTACACCTTC. Protein sequence: CATSRGDGYGYTF.

The chain is built from TRBV9 and TRBJ2-2; D may be TRBD1 or TRBD2 (5 bases each). The length of the CDR3 is 13 residues. Germline CDR1 is SGDLS and CDR2 is YYNGEE. V was clipped by 3 bases and J by 11 bases, with 14 bases between them. CDR3 DNA: TGTGCCAGCAGCGCTCAGGAACGGGACGAGCTGTTTTTT. It encodes CASSAQERDELFF.

The rearrangement uses TRBV5-6 and TRBJ1-2; perhaps TRBD1 as D (5 bases). The CDR3 sequence is 17 residues long. V was clipped by 4 bases and J by 1 base, with 20 bases between them. Per germline, CDR1 SGHDT and CDR2 YYEEEE. The CDR3: CASSHPGTAALNYGYTF. DNA of the CDR3: TGTGCCAGCAGCCATCCAGGGACGGCGGCTCTTAACTATGGCTACACCTTC.

The CDR3 reads CASSLEIAGEEDTQYF. DNA of the CDR3: TGTGCCAGCAGCTTAGAAATAGCGGGGGAAGAGGATACGCAGTATTTT. The chain links TRBV11-2 to TRBJ2-3; 9 bases are shared with TRBD2. V was pared by 0 bases and J by 6 bases, with 7 bases of the junction left unmatched. The CDR3 extends over 16 amino acids. The germline V gene encodes CDR1 SGHAT and CDR2 FQNNGV.

This clone was observed once. The chain uses TRBV5-4 and TRBJ2-5; maybe TRBD2 (6 bases). Germline V gene sequence: CDR1 SGHNT, CDR2 YYREEE (reference sequence). The CDR3 totals 13 residues. The V end was cut by 0 bases, the J end by 3 bases, with 6 bases between. In DNA form, the CDR3 reads TGTGCCAGCAGCTTGGGGGGGGAAGAGACCCAGTACTTC. Protein: CASSLGGEETQYF.

This chain's CDR3 is CASSSQGSEAFF. For the CDR3, the DNA is TGTGCCAGCAGCTCACAGGGCTCTGAAGCTTTCTTT. This chain links TRBV3-1 (or the pseudogene TRBV3-2) with TRBJ1-1; tentative D call: TRBD1 (6 bases). The V gene lost 5 bases and the J gene lost 6 bases, with 10 bases spanning the gap. CDR3 length: 12 residues. Germline values: CDR1 LGHDT, CDR2 YNNKEL (reference sequence).

The rearrangement links TRBV6-2 or TRBV6-3 to TRBJ1-1, with no clear D. CDR3 length equals 14 residues. The germline gives CDR1 MNHEY, CDR2 SVGEGT. V was trimmed by 0 bases and J by 5 bases, leaving 10 bases between them. The CDR3: CASSYSELETEAFF. The CDR3 DNA follows: TGTGCCAGCAGTTACTCCGAGCTAGAGACTGAAGCTTTCTTT.

The chain is built from TRBV19 and TRBJ1-4; D is ambiguous. The V end was cut by 6 bases, the J end by 4 bases, with 15 bases between. CDR1 LNHDA and CDR2 SQIVND come from the germline V gene (reference sequence). This CDR3 is built from 15 residues. The CDR3 bases are TGTGCCAGTAGCGCCGATCCGGGGATTAATGAAAAACTGTTTTTT. This encodes CASSADPGINEKLFF.

The rearrangement links TRBV12-2 to TRBJ2-7; the tabulated D call, TRBD2, remains unverified against the DNA. TRBV12-2 is classified as a pseudogene. This CDR3 has 17 residues. The CDR3 coding sequence is TGTGCAAGTCGCTTAGTCCCTAGCGGGGAATCTTCCTACGAGCAGTACTTC. It specifies CASRLVPSGESSYEQYF.

CDR3 DNA sequence: TGTGCCAGCAACCGGGACAGTGGTCTTACTGGCTACACCTTC. This sequence encodes CASNRDSGLTGYTF. The chain couples TRBV2 to TRBJ1-2, with 7 bases identical to TRBD1. The CDR3 contains 14 residues. Germline V gives CDR1 SNHLY, CDR2 FYNNEI. With 7 bases clipped from V and 7 bases from J, the junction kept 12 bases outside the gene matches.

The gene calls are TRBV7-6 and TRBJ1-3; D might be TRBD1 (6 bases). Trimming left V 5 bases short and J 7 bases short, with 18 bases between. Germline V CDR1 and CDR2: SGHVS, FNYEAQ. The CDR3 spans 15 residues. The DNA for the CDR3 is TGTGCCAGCAGCCCTTGGCCCCTCACAGGGAACACCATATATTTT. Protein product: CASSPWPLTGNTIYF. Based on the CDR3 plus reference TRBV7-6 and TRBJ1-3, the full variable domain is GAGVSQSPRYKVTKRGQDVALRCDPISGHVSLYWYRQALGQGPEFLTYFNYEAQQDKSGLPNDRFSAERPEGSISTLTIQRTEQRDSAMYRCASSPWPLTGNTIYFGEGSWLTVV.